The clone carrying this T cell receptor (beta chain) showed up many times. Its target is not known. Quantitative 5'-RACE was performed with molecular barcodes, and it yielded the TCR beta libraries. TCRdb passed the 5' RACE reads through MiXCR, listing each CDR3 protein once. Of hundreds of thousands of distinct CDR3 sequences in the sample, 25% to 30% were seen once. Looked up from germline, CDR1 is SQVTM and CDR2 is ANQGSEA. V was shortened by 1 base and J by 2 bases, with 13 bases between the two germline ends. CDR3 length: 15 residues. The sample comes from a study of CD8 T cells in ankylosing spondylitis. Findings of the study overall: In the blood and synovial fluid of reactive arthritis, some motif variants had been previously reported. Reportedly, significant enrichment of disease-linked clones occurred in matched ankylosing spondylitis synovial fluid. A CD8+ phenotype characterized the disease-linked clones, which were relatively rare in peripheral blood. It appeared that ankylosing spondylitis blood was characterized by a TCR beta motif of fewer than ten highly homologous variants.

The V gene is TRBV29-1, the J gene TRBJ2-3, with D perhaps TRBD1 or TRBD2 (5 bases each). Sequencing was carried out using blood, either unsorted or a sorted T cell fraction (not recorded which). This TCR derives from a male donor with ankylosing spondylitis. This CDR3 reads CSVEGGKGPTDTQYF. CDR3 DNA sequence: TGCAGCGTTGAAGGCGGAAAGGGACCCACAGATACGCAGTATTTT.